Here is one TCR beta chain with its context. 13 Jbeta primers and 60 Vbeta primers were used for the PCR. TCRdb keeps only in-frame clones here, not all; method: immunoSEQ multiplex PCR. The sample data list approximately 82,000 clones. The data are from a study of cytomegalovirus exposure and HLA in healthy donors. The CDR3 is made up of 15 amino acids. V lost 3 bases, J lost 1 base, and 12 bases lay in between. Germline-derived CDR1 and CDR2 are LGHNA and YSLEER. The material sequenced was PBMCs. The receptor was derived from a woman aged 55-70 years in good health and CMV-seronegative. The chain carries TRBV4-3 and TRBJ2-5, with D uncertain. The CDR3 here is CASSQRGSPQETQYF. CDR3 bases: TGCGCCAGCAGCCAGCGAGGTAGCCCCCAAGAGACCCAGTACTTC.